Shown below are 3 T cell receptor beta chains from a single sample sequenced in a study of PD-1 blockade in classical Hodgkin lymphoma. The time point was: newly diagnosed, previously untreated cHL patient sample. Negative magnetic selection isolated CD4+ T cells from thawed PBMCs. Clones were sequenced by immunoSEQ multiplex PCR, and TCRdb holds only the in-frame ones, with some missing. The sample yields about 20,000 clones, approximately 82% seen once. The sample consisted of CD4+ T cells from blood. These receptors were obtained from a human donor with classical Hodgkin lymphoma.

In this sample, this clone turned up once. At one of its ends the junction is not consistent with the germline gene, which may arise from a read error. The chain carries TRBV11-1 and TRBJ2-7, with a tentative D call TRBD2 (5 bases). This CDR3 is 13 amino acids long. Germline V gives CDR1 SGHAT, CDR2 FQDESV (reference sequence). In nucleotides, the CDR3 is TGTGCCAGCAGCTTAGCGGGAGCGTACGAGCAGCACTTC. Its translation is CASSLAGAYEQHF.

The chain carries TRBV30 and TRBJ2-2; D tentatively fits TRBD1 or TRBD2 (6 bases each). V lost 3 bases to trimming and J lost 0 bases, with 11 bases between them. The CDR3 is made up of 15 amino acids. The germline V gene has CDR1 GTSNPN and CDR2 SVGIG (reference sequence). CDR3 loop: CAWREGGSNTGELFF. CDR3 coding DNA: TGTGCCTGGAGGGAGGGGGGATCGAACACCGGGGAGCTGTTTTTT.

The chain recombines TRBV5-1 with TRBJ2-5; D is ambiguous. The CDR3 consists of 15 residues. CDR1 and CDR2 (germline): SGHRS, YFSETQ. V dropped 3 bases and J dropped 4 bases, with 16 bases sitting between them. CDR3 nucleotides: TGCGCCAGCAGCTACGGAGTCGGCCACCGAGAGACCCAGTACTTC. The encoded protein is CASSYGVGHRETQYF.